Listed below are T cell receptor beta chains from one sample, sequenced in a study of beta chain bispecific antibodies for T cell cancers. From the 5' RACE reads, TCRdb called clonotypes with MiXCR, one entry per CDR3 protein. The sample carries about 20,000 distinct CDR3 sequences, around 2% recorded once. These receptors' antigens are unknown. The sample in question was healthy donor T cells cultured with leukemia cells, obtained from a culture containing a bispecific antibody targeting TCR Vbeta12. The receptors originated from a human donor in good health. Some clones in this sample may be carry-over from other donors' samples. CDR3s include the opening cysteine and the closing phenylalanine or tryptophan. The D gene is left open where the match is weak.

TRBJ2-5 | - | TRBV9 | CASSVERWETQYF
TRBJ2-3 | - | TRBV25-1 | CASSPGAGTDTQYF
TRBJ1-1 | TRBD1 | TRBV10-3 | CAISGSGTVNTEAFF
TRBJ2-1 | - | TRBV15 | CATSRENFGFLNNEQFF
TRBJ2-1 | - | TRBV27 | CASSSTDNEQFF
TRBJ2-4 | - | TRBV13 | CASSFMAIGKNIQYF
TRBJ2-7 | - | TRBV5-1 | CASSLAPLTYEQYF
TRBJ2-6 | - | TRBV19 | CATRSGANVLTF
TRBJ1-6 | - | TRBV20-1 | CSANSGLRDSPLHF
TRBJ2-1 | - | TRBV7-8 | CASSPRGHEQFF
TRBJ2-2 | - | TRBV27 | CASSSTTGLMNTGELFF
TRBJ2-7 | - | TRBV5-1 | CASSLGTVDEQYF
TRBJ1-4 | - | TRBV7-9 | CASSGSNEKLFF
TRBJ2-5 | - | TRBV2 | CASNLWGTQETQYF
TRBJ2-1 | TRBD2 | TRBV7-9 | CASSLVGAGGRSPYNEQFF
TRBJ2-1 | - | TRBV30 | CAWSGGRWLAEQFF
TRBJ1-2 | - | TRBV10-2 | CASSQDGTYGYTF
TRBJ2-4 | - | TRBV29-1 | CSVEEVTEIAKNIQYF
TRBJ2-3 | TRBD2 | TRBV5-1 | CASSLVSGPDTQYF
TRBJ2-1 | - | TRBV2 | CASSWDFSYNEQFF
TRBJ2-7 | - | TRBV5-4 | CASSFGISLGEGSYEQYF
TRBJ1-2 | - | TRBV7-6 | CASSSQGYYGYTF
TRBJ2-5 | TRBD2 | TRBV5-6 | CASSLDSGELETQYF
TRBJ2-2 | - | TRBV12-3/TRBV12-4 | CATELQADGELFF
TRBJ2-7 | - | TRBV21-1 | CASSRRSSYEQYF
TRBJ1-1 | TRBD1 | TRBV7-9 | CASSQPTGADTEAFF
TRBJ1-6 | TRBD1 | TRBV5-1 | CASRTGGNGNSPLHF
TRBJ2-7 | - | TRBV7-9 | CASSFWDATKGWYEQYF
TRBJ2-1 | - | TRBV5-1 | CASSSSPYNEQFF
TRBJ1-1 | TRBD1 | TRBV28 | CASSPRQGGTEAFF
TRBJ2-5 | - | TRBV5-1 | CASSLDRGRWDTQYF
TRBJ2-1 | - | TRBV11-2 | CASSLDRIRGGDEQFF
TRBJ2-1 | - | TRBV19 | CASSIGGWNEQFF
TRBJ1-4 | TRBD1 | TRBV20-1 | CSAPGGVNEKLFF
TRBJ1-1 | - | TRBV28 | CASGLGGGSTEAFF
TRBJ2-1 | - | TRBV24-1 | CATSDHSDGGRLVSEQFF
TRBJ2-1 | - | TRBV7-9 | CASSLSGTPGNEQFF
TRBJ2-3 | - | TRBV4-2 | CASSQGLGDTQYF
TRBJ2-3 | - | TRBV5-8 | CASSFLQLEDTDTQYF
TRBJ1-1 | - | TRBV18 | CASSQGNTEAFF
TRBJ2-7 | - | TRBV4-1 | CASSLDWGPTYEQYF
TRBJ2-7 | - | TRBV19 | CASSWGAGSYEQYF
TRBJ2-5 | - | TRBV5-1 | CASSLAHLETQYF
TRBJ2-6 | - | TRBV7-3 | CASSLTGANVLTF
TRBJ2-1 | TRBD2 | TRBV5-1 | CASSSDSGGVYNEQFF